This is a list of T cell receptor beta chains from one sample in a study of T cell repertoires in cytomegalovirus infection. Each CDR3 protein gets one entry after TCRdb re-called the reads with MiXCR. Of roughly 640,000 distinct CDR3 sequences in the sample, 20% to 25% were seen once. The sample was CD8+ T cells from PBMCs. The receptors come from a human donor in good health (CMV status not recorded). Some clones in this sample may be carry-over from other donors' samples. Each CDR3 is given with its conserved first and last residue. D genes are given only for firm matches. Expanded clones get a size class; other rows say once, few or many, or leave the size out.

V gene	J gene	clone size	D gene	CDR3 DNA	CDR3 protein
TRBV7-9	TRBJ2-5	many	-	TGTGCCAGCAGCTTAGACGGGACCCAACAAGAGACCCAGTACTTC	CASSLDGTQQETQYF
TRBV6-2/TRBV6-3	TRBJ2-1	many	TRBD2	TGTGCCAGCAGTCCCGGGACTAGCGGGAGCAATGAGCAGTTCTTC	CASSPGTSGSNEQFF
TRBV29-1	TRBJ1-4	many	-	TGCAGCGTTGGTGTCAGTGGGGGTCTGGTTGAAAAACTGTTTTTT	CSVGVSGGLVEKLFF
TRBV27	TRBJ2-1	many	TRBD1	TGTGCCAGCACCCGGGACAGCCTCTCCTACAATGAGCAGTTCTTC	CASTRDSLSYNEQFF
TRBV28	TRBJ2-2	many	-	TGTGCCAGCAGGTTAGGTTCCGGGGAGCTGTTTTTT	CASRLGSGELFF
TRBV29-1	TRBJ1-3	many	-	TGCAGCGTTGGGGTTTCTGGAAACACCATATATTTT	CSVGVSGNTIYF
TRBV7-6	TRBJ1-1	many	-	TGTGCCAGCAGCTTAGCCCTGGTAGGCGAGATGAACACTGAAGCTTTCTTT	CASSLALVGEMNTEAFF
TRBV5-1	TRBJ2-1	few	-	TGCGCCAGCAGCGAACATCCAGGGCAATACAATGAGCAGTTCTTC	CASSEHPGQYNEQFF
TRBV20-1	TRBJ2-1	few	-	TGCAGTGCCCGGAGGGGACCAGGGCCGGCCAATGAGCAGTTCTTC	CSARRGPGPANEQFF
TRBV29-1	TRBJ2-1	-	TRBD2	TGCAGCGGCGGGAGGACGGGGAAGAAGAATGAGCAGTTCTTC	CSGGRTGKKNEQFF
TRBV29-1	TRBJ2-7	-	-	TGCAGCGTTGAAGACCCGGACACGGCCAGATACGAGCAGTACTTC	CSVEDPDTARYEQYF
TRBV20-1	TRBJ2-1	-	TRBD1	TGCAGTGCTAGCGAAAGGGGACAGGGGAACTACAATGAGCAGTTCTTC	CSASERGQGNYNEQFF
TRBV7-2	TRBJ2-4	many	TRBD1	TGTGCCAGCAGCACTAGTGCTATAGCTTGGGACAGCCTAGCCAAAAACATTCAGTACTTC	CASSTSAIAWDSLAKNIQYF
TRBV25-1	TRBJ1-2	-	-	TGTGCCAGCAATCAGGGTAATCGGTTATGGGATGACTACACCTTC	CASNQGNRLWDDYTF
TRBV29-1	TRBJ1-2	-	-	TGCAGCGTTGAACCGGGTAACGACTATGGCTACACCTTC	CSVEPGNDYGYTF
TRBV27	TRBJ1-2	-	TRBD1	TGTGCCAGCAGTTTACGATGGGACAGAGCTAACTATGGCTACACCTTC	CASSLRWDRANYGYTF
TRBV4-1	TRBJ2-5	few	-	TGCGCCAGCAGAGGGGGTCATGAGACCCAGTACTTC	CASRGGHETQYF
TRBV7-9	TRBJ2-2	many	-	TGTGCCAGCAGCCCCCCGGGACTGGGAAGGACCGGGGAGCTGTTTTTT	CASSPPGLGRTGELFF
TRBV2	TRBJ2-3	-	TRBD2	TGTGCCAGGGTTCCGGGACTAGCTTCAGATACGCAGTATTTT	CARVPGLASDTQYF
TRBV7-6	TRBJ1-2	many	-	TGTGCCAGCAGCTTAATGGGGGCGGGCTATGGCTACACCTTC	CASSLMGAGYGYTF
TRBV7-6	TRBJ2-3	-	-	TGTGCTAGCAGCTTAGATTTGGGGACCCCCGACACAGATACGCAGTATTTT	CASSLDLGTPDTDTQYF
TRBV6-5	TRBJ2-1	-	TRBD1	TGTGCCAGCAGGGTGGGACAGGGGGCGAATAGTGAGCAGTTCTTC	CASRVGQGANSEQFF
TRBV7-6	TRBJ2-1	many	TRBD2	TGTGCCAGCAGCTTAATAGCGGGGGCCAATGAGCAGTTCTTC	CASSLIAGANEQFF
TRBV7-8	TRBJ2-1	-	-	TGTGCCAGCAGCTCTTCGGGTCGGTACTACAATGAGCAGTTCTTC	CASSSSGRYYNEQFF
TRBV6-6	TRBJ2-1	many	TRBD1	TGTGCCAGCAGTTACTCTAGGACAGGGGGCATTGAGCAGTTCTTC	CASSYSRTGGIEQFF
TRBV6-6	TRBJ2-1	-	TRBD2	TGTGCCAGCAGTTACTCGCGGGGGACCCGGAGCCCCTACAATGAGCAGTTCTTC	CASSYSRGTRSPYNEQFF
TRBV29-1	TRBJ2-2	-	-	TGCAGCGTTACATACGGGATACCGACCGGGGCCGGGGAGCTGTTTTTT	CSVTYGIPTGAGELFF
TRBV7-2	TRBJ2-7	many	-	TGTGCCAGCAGCGCCGGCTCCCAGGCCTACGAGCAGTACTTC	CASSAGSQAYEQYF
TRBV2	TRBJ1-4	-	TRBD1	TGTGCCAGCAGTGATCCGGGACAGGGGGCGCGAAGAGAAAAACTGTTTTTT	CASSDPGQGARREKLFF